Below are 20 T cell receptor beta chains sequenced from a single sample in a study of cytomegalovirus exposure and HLA in healthy donors. PCR amplification relied on 60 Vbeta primers (plus 13 Jbeta primers). Clones were read by immunoSEQ multiplex PCR, and TCRdb kept only the in-frame ones, dropping some. The data show about 150,000 clones, with over 60% seen just once and 2.5% to 3.5% held by the top ten. What was sequenced was PBMCs. These receptors came from a man between 35 and 55 years old in good health and CMV-seropositive.

V gene TRBV6-1 combines with J gene TRBJ2-7, with D unclear. This CDR3 has 13 amino acids. Germline assignment: CDR1 MNHNS and CDR2 SASEGT. V shed 8 bases and J shed 0 bases, with 11 bases lying between them. The CDR3 coding sequence is TGTGCCAGCTTCGTTCCTCGCTCCTACGAGCAGTACTTC. As protein: CASFVPRSYEQYF.

The gene calls are TRBV7-6 and TRBJ2-6, with D perhaps matching TRBD1 (6 bases). V was trimmed by 5 bases and J by 0 bases, leaving 8 bases between them. This CDR3 is built from 15 residues. Per germline, CDR1 SGHVS and CDR2 FNYEAQ. CDR3 in amino acids: CASSKQGSGANVLTF. The CDR3, as DNA: TGTGCCAGCAGCAAACAGGGCTCTGGGGCCAACGTCCTGACTTTC.

This sequence joins TRBV2 and TRBJ2-2, with 7 bases identical to TRBD1. This CDR3 has 14 amino acids. The germline gives CDR1 SNHLY, CDR2 FYNNEI. With 8 bases clipped from V and 4 bases from J, the junction kept 7 bases outside the gene matches. CDR3 in amino acids: CASSGGPITGELFF. DNA of the CDR3: TGTGCCAGCTCAGGGGGACCGATCACCGGGGAGCTGTTTTTT.

This chain connects TRBV11-1 to TRBJ2-1, with 11 bases matching TRBD2. The CDR3 has 17 residues. Trimming cost V 2 bases and J 0 bases; bases outside gene matches: 3. CDR1 is SGHAT and CDR2 is FQDESV in the germline V gene (reference sequence). The CDR3 DNA is TGTGCCAGCAGCTTATTGGGACTAGCGGACTCCTACAATGAGCAGTTCTTC. This gives the protein CASSLLGLADSYNEQFF.

This CDR3 is CSARGQDTQYF. CDR3 nucleotide sequence: TGCAGTGCTAGAGGACAGGATACGCAGTATTTT. V usage is TRBV20-1 and J usage is TRBJ2-3; D might be TRBD1 (5 bases). The CDR3 runs to 11 residues. The germline V gene encodes CDR1 DFQATT and CDR2 SNEGSKA (reference sequence). Trimming cost V 1 base and J 6 bases, with 5 bases left between them.

This clone occurred a few times. The CDR3 reads CASSIGWGQGDYGYTF. In DNA, the CDR3 is TGTGCCAGTAGTATAGGATGGGGACAGGGGGACTATGGCTACACCTTC. The genes are TRBV19 and TRBJ1-2, with 11 nucleotides matching TRBD1. Germline loops: CDR1 LNHDA, CDR2 SQIVND (reference sequence). This CDR3 has 16 amino acids. Trimming removed 1 base from V and 3 bases from J; junction bases left unmatched: 4.

The chain employs TRBV27 and TRBJ2-3, with D possibly matching TRBD2 (5 bases). Trimming took off 5 bases at V and 0 bases at J, with 18 bases between the two ends. The CDR3 consists of 17 residues. Germline V gene sequence: CDR1 MNHEY, CDR2 SMNVEV (reference sequence). Here the CDR3 reads CASSPTLGLSSTDTQYF. CDR3 DNA: TGTGCCAGCAGTCCTACCTTAGGACTGAGTAGCACAGATACGCAGTATTTT.

The chain is built from TRBV4-2 and TRBJ2-6, with unresolved D. Between the trimmed V and J ends, which lost 1 base and 2 bases, there was a span of 6 bases. The CDR3 runs to 15 residues. Germline V gene lookup returns CDR1 LGHNA and CDR2 YNFKEQ. CDR3 sequence: CASSQGRAGANVLTF. The CDR3 bases are TGTGCCAGCAGCCAAGGCCGGGCTGGGGCCAACGTCCTGACTTTC.

The gene calls are TRBV4-1 and TRBJ2-5, with 8 nucleotides matching TRBD2. CDR1 and CDR2 from the germline V gene are MGHRA and YSYEKL. The trim removed 0 bases at V and 11 bases at J, leaving 14 bases unmatched. The CDR3 contains 16 residues. CDR3 sequence reads: CASSQDGGTRFLEQYF. Here the CDR3 DNA reads TGCGCCAGCAGCCAAGATGGCGGGACTAGATTTTTGGAGCAGTACTTC.

The V call is TRBV27, the J call TRBJ2-3, with D perhaps TRBD2 (5 bases). The CDR3 has 16 residues. Trimming removed 2 bases from V and 6 bases from J, with 18 bases in between. Germline values: CDR1 MNHEY, CDR2 SMNVEV (reference sequence). The CDR3 loop is CASSLQSRTFTDTQYF. CDR3 DNA: TGTGCCAGCAGTTTACAGTCCCGGACTTTTACGGATACGCAGTATTTT.

This chain links TRBV7-2 with TRBJ2-5, with a possible D match to TRBD2 (5 bases). The DNA end lines up better with TRBJ2-7; the J call may be wrong. The CDR3 contains 13 residues. Per germline, CDR1 SGHTA and CDR2 FQGNSA. The CDR3 loop reads CASSLTSSYEQYF. The CDR3 coding sequence is TGTGCCAGCAGCTTAACTAGCTCCTACGAGCAGTACTTC.

The V gene is TRBV10-3, the J gene TRBJ2-7, with D hard to call. The germline gives CDR1 ENHRY, CDR2 SYGVKD. The CDR3 consists of 17 residues. V shed 0 bases and J shed 1 base, with 16 bases lying between them. CDR3 protein: CAISESTRLGASYEQYF. CDR3 DNA: TGTGCCATCAGTGAGTCGACGAGGTTGGGTGCTTCCTACGAGCAGTACTTC.

The chain is built from TRBV6-5 and TRBJ2-3; perhaps TRBD2 as D (6 bases). The germline gives CDR1 MNHEY, CDR2 SVGAGI. The CDR3 has 15 amino acids. V lost 6 bases and J 1 base, leaving 14 bases between the germline ends. CDR3: CASSIGGFRTDTQYF. The DNA for the CDR3 is TGTGCCAGCAGCATCGGAGGGTTCCGCACAGATACGCAGTATTTT.

The chain links TRBV30 to TRBJ2-5; D is perhaps TRBD1 (6 bases). V was shortened by 4 bases and J by 7 bases, with 16 bases between the two germline ends. Germline CDR1 GTSNPN, CDR2 SVGIG (reference sequence). CDR3 length: 13 residues. The CDR3 loop reads CAWTSQGIGTQYF. CDR3 bases: TGTGCCTGGACGTCGCAGGGGATCGGGACCCAGTACTTC.

Comment on this clone: This sample includes further DNA sequences coding for the same CDR3. This chain uses TRBV9 with TRBJ2-7, with D perhaps matching TRBD1 (6 bases). The germline V and J ends were trimmed by 2 bases and 2 bases, with 11 bases remaining between them. CDR3 length equals 14 residues. The V gene's germline CDR1 is SGDLS and CDR2 YYNGEE. The CDR3 sequence: CASSVTGTAYEQYF. CDR3 in DNA: TGTGCCAGCAGCGTTACAGGGACGGCCTACGAGCAGTACTTC.

This clone was picked up a small number of times. The rearrangement joins TRBV7-9 to TRBJ2-4, with 7 bases identical to TRBD2. With 1 base clipped from V and 1 base from J, the junction kept 1 base outside the gene matches. The germline V gene encodes CDR1 SEHNR and CDR2 FQNEAQ (reference sequence). The CDR3 runs 15 residues. CDR3 loop: CASSLVGGAKNIQYF. Written as DNA, the CDR3 is TGTGCCAGCAGCTTAGTGGGGGGGGCCAAAAACATTCAGTACTTC.

The chain couples TRBV5-1 to TRBJ2-7, with TRBD2 matching 8 bases. V was pared by 0 bases and J by 6 bases, with 5 bases of the junction left unmatched. The CDR3 runs 14 residues. Germline assignment: CDR1 SGHRS and CDR2 YFSETQ. CDR3 region: CASSLAGGRFEQYF. The CDR3 DNA is TGCGCCAGCAGCTTGGCGGGAGGGCGGTTCGAGCAGTACTTC.

This chain links TRBV30 with TRBJ1-3; TRBD1 agrees at 7 bases. Trimming took 4 bases from V and 4 from J; bases not matched to a gene: 4. CDR1 is GTSNPN and CDR2 is SVGIG in the germline V gene (reference sequence). The CDR3 runs to 13 residues. The CDR3 DNA follows: TGTGCCTGGACACCAGGGGGAGGAAACACCATATATTTT. Protein sequence: CAWTPGGGNTIYF. Looking up the rest from reference TRBV30 and TRBJ1-3 gives the full variable domain: SQTIHQWPATLVQPVGSPLSLECTVEGTSNPNLYWYRQAAGRGLQLLFYSVGIGQISSEVPQNLSASRPQDRQFILSSKKLLLSDSGFYLCAWTPGGGNTIYFGEGSWLTVV.

The chain is built from TRBV6-5 and TRBJ2-7; D gene unclear. The CDR3 runs 14 residues. Per germline, CDR1 MNHEY and CDR2 SVGAGI. Trimming removed 0 bases from V and 2 bases from J, with 8 bases in between. The CDR3 sequence: CASSYSNPAYEQYF. The CDR3 DNA reads as TGTGCCAGCAGTTACTCTAATCCGGCCTACGAGCAGTACTTC.

This clone is a singleton in its sample. The rearrangement joins TRBV6-1 to TRBJ2-7; tentatively, D is TRBD1 (6 bases). Trimming pared 8 bases from V and 3 bases from J, leaving 8 bases between. CDR1 is MNHNS and CDR2 is SASEGT in the germline V gene. This CDR3 region has 11 residues. CDR3 in DNA: TGTGCCAGCTCGGGACACTACGAGCAGTACTTC. Translating it yields CASSGHYEQYF.